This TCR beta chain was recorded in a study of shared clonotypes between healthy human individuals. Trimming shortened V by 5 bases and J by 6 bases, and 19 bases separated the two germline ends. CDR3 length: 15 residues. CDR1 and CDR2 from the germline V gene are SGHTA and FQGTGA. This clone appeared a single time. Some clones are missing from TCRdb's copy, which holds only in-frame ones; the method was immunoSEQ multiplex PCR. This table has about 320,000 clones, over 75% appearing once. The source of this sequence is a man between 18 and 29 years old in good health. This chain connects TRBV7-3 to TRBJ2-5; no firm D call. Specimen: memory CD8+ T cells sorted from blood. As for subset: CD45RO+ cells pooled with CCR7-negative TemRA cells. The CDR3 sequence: CASSPDGSGDKTQYF. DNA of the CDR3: TGTGCCAGCAGCCCGGACGGCAGTGGTGATAAGACCCAGTACTTC.